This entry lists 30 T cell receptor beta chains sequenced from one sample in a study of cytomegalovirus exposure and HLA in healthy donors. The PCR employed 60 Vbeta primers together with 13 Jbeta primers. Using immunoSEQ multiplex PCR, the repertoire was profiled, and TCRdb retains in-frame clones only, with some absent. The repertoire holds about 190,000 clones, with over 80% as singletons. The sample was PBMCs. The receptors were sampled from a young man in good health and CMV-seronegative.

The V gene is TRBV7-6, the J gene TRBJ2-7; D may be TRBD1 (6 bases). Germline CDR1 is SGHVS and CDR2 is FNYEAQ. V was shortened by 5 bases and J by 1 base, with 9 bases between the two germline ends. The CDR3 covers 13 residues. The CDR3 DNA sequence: TGTGCCAGCAGCGGCAGGGGATCCTACGAGCAGTACTTC. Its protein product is CASSGRGSYEQYF.

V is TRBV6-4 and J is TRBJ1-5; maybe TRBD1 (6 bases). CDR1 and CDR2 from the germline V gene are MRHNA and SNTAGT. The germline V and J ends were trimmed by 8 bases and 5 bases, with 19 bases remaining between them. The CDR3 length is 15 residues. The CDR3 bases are TGTGCCAGCTACCGGCCTGGCAGGGGTGATCAGCCCCAGCATTTT. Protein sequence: CASYRPGRGDQPQHF.

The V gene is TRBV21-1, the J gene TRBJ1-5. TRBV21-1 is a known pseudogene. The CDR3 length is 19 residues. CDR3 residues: CASSKAACGGEFGNQPQHF. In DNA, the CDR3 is TGTGCCAGCAGCAAAGCGGCATGCGGCGGGGAGTTTGGCAATCAGCCCCAGCATTTT.

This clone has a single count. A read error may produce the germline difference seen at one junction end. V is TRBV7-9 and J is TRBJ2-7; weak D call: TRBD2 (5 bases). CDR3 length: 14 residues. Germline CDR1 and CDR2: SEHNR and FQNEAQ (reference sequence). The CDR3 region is CSSSSTGSSYEQYF. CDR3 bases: TGTTCCAGCAGCTCCACGGGGAGCTCCTACGAGCAGTACTTC.

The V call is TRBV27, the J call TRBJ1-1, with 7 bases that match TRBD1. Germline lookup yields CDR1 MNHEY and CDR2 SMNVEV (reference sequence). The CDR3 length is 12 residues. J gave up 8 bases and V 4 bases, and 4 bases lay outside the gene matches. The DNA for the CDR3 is TGTGCCAGCAGTTCAACAGGGGCGGAAGCTTTCTTT. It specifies CASSSTGAEAFF.

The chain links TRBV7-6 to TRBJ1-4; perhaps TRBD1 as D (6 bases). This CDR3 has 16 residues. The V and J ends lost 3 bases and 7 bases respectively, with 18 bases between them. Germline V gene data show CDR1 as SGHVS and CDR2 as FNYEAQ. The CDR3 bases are TGTGCCAGCAGCTTGGATAAACAGGGTTGGGGTGAAAAACTGTTTTTT. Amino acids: CASSLDKQGWGEKLFF.

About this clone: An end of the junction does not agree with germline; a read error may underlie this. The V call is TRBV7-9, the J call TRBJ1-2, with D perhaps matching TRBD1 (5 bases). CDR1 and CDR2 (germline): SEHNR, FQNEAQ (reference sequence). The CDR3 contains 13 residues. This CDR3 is CSSSFTGIYGYTF. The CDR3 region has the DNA TGTTCCAGCAGCTTCACAGGAATCTATGGCTACACCTTC.

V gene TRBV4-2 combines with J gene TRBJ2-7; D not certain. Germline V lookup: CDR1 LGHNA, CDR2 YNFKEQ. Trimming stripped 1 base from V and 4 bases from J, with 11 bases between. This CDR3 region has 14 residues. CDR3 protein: CASSQVGRSYEQYF. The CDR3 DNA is TGTGCCAGCAGCCAAGTCGGCAGGTCGTACGAGCAGTACTTC.

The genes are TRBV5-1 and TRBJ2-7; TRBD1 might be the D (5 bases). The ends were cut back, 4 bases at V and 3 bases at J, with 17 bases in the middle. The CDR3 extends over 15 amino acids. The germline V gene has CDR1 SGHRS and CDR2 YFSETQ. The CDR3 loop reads CASSPQIQGNYEQYF. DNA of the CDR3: TGCGCCAGCAGCCCCCAAATCCAGGGAAACTACGAGCAGTACTTC.

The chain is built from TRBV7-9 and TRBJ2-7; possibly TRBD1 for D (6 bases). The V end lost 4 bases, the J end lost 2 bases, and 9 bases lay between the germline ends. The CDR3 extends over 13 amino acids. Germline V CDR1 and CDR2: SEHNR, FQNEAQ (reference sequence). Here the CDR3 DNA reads TGTGCCAGCAGCTACGAGGGGGCCTACGAGCAGTACTTC. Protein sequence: CASSYEGAYEQYF.

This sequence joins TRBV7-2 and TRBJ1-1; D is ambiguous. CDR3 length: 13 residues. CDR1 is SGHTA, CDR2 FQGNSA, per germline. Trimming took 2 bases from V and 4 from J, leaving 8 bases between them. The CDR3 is CASSLFGVTEAFF. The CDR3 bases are TGTGCCAGCAGCTTATTTGGAGTCACTGAAGCTTTCTTT.

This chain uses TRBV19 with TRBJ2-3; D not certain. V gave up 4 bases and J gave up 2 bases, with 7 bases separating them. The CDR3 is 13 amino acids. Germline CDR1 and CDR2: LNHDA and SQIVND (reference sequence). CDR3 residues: CASSRRHTDTQYF. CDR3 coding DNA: TGTGCCAGTAGTAGGCGGCACACAGATACGCAGTATTTT. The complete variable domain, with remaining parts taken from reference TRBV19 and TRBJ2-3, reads DGGITQSPKYLFRKEGQNVTLSCEQNLNHDAMYWYRQDPGQGLRLIYYSQIVNDFQKGDIAEGYSVSREKKESFPLTVTSAQKNPTAFYLCASSRRHTDTQYFGPGTRLTVL.

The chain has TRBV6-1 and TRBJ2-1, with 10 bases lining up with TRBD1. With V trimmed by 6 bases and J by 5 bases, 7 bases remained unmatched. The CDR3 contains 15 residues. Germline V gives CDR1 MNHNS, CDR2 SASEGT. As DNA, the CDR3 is TGTGCCAGCAGGGTTCCGGGACAGGGGAACAATGAGCAGTTCTTC. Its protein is CASRVPGQGNNEQFF.

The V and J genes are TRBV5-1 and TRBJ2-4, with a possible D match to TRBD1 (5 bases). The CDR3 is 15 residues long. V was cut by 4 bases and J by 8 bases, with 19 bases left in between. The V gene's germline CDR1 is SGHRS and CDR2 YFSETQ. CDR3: CASSPDSALGDIQYF. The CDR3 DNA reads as TGCGCCAGCAGCCCCGACAGCGCCCTTGGGGACATTCAGTACTTC.

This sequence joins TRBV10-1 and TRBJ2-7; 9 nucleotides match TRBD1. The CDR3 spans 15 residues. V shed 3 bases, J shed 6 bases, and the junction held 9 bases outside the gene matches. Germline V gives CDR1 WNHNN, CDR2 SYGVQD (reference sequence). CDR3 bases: TGCGCCAGCAGTGATACAGGGGGCGTCTCCCTCGAGCAGTACTTC. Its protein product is CASSDTGGVSLEQYF.

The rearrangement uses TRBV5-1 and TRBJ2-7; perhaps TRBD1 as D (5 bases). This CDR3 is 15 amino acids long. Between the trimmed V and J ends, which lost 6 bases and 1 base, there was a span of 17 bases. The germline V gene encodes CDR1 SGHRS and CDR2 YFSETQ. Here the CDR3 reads CASNSQDTTSYEQYF. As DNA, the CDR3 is TGCGCCAGCAACTCCCAGGACACAACGTCCTACGAGCAGTACTTC.

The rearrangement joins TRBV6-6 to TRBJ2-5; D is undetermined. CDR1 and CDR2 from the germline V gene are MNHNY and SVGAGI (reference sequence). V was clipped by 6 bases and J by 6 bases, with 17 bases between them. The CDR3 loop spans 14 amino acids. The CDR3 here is CASSTRGTEKTQYF. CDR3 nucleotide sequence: TGTGCCAGCAGCACTCGAGGCACGGAGAAGACCCAGTACTTC.

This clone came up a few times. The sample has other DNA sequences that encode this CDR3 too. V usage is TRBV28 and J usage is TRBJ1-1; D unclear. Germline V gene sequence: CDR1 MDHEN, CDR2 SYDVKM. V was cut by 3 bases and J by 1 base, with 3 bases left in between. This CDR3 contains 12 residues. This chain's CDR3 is CASSFRNTEAFF. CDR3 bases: TGTGCCAGCAGTTTCAGGAACACTGAAGCTTTCTTT.

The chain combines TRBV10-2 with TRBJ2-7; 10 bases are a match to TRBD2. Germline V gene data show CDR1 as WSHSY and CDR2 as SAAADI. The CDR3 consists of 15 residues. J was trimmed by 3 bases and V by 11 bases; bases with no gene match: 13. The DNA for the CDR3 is TGCGCCTCCGAAAGGGTAGCGGGGGGCCTCTACGAGCAGTACTTC. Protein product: CASERVAGGLYEQYF.

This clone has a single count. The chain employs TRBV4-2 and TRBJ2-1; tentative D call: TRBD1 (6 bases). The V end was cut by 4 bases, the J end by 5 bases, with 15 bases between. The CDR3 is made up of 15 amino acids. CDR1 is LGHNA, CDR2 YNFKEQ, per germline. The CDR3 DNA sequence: TGTGCCAGCAGCCCCGATAGAAGGACAGACAATGAGCAGTTCTTC. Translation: CASSPDRRTDNEQFF.

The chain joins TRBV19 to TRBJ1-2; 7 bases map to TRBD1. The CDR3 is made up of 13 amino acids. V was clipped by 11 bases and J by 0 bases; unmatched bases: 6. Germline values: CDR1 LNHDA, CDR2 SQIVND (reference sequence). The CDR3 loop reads CAARDRANYGYTF. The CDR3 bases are TGTGCCGCCAGGGACAGAGCTAACTATGGCTACACCTTC.

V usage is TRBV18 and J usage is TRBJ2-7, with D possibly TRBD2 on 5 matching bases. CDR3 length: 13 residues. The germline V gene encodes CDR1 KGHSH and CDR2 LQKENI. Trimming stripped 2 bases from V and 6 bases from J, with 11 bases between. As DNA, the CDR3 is TGTGCCAGCTCACCATATGAACGGGGCGAGCAGTACTTC. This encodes CASSPYERGEQYF.

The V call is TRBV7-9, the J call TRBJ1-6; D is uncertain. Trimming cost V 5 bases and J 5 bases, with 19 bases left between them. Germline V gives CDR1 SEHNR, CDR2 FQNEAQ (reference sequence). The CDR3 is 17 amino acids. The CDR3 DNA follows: TGTGCCAGCAGCGCCCGGGGTGGGTGGGATGATAATTCACCCCTCCACTTT. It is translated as CASSARGGWDDNSPLHF. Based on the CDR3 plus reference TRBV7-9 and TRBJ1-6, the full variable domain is DTGVSQNPRHKITKRGQNVTFRCDPISEHNRLYWYRQTLGQGPEFLTYFQNEAQLEKSRLLSDRFSAERPKGSFSTLEIQRTEQGDSAMYLCASSARGGWDDNSPLHFGNGTRLTVT.

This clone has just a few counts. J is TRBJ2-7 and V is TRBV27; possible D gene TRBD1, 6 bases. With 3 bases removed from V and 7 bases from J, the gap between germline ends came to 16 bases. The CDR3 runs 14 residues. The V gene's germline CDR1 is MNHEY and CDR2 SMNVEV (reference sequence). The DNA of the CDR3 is TGTGCCAGCAGTTTCAACGGGCTAGGGGGTGAGCAGTACTTC. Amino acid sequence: CASSFNGLGGEQYF.

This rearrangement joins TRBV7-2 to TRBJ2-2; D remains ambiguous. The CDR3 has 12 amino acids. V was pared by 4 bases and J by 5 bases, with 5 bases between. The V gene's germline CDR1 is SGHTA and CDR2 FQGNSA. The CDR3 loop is CASSSKTGELFF. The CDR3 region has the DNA TGTGCCAGCAGCTCTAAGACCGGGGAGCTGTTTTTT.

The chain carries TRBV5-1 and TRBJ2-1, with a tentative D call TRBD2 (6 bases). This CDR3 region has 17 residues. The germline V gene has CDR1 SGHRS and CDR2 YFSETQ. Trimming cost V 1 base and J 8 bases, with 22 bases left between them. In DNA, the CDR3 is TGCGCCAGCAGCTTGAACCCCCAGACTAGTGGGCTCGATGAGCAGTTCTTC. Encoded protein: CASSLNPQTSGLDEQFF. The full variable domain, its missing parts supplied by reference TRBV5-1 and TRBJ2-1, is KAGVTQTPRYLIKTRGQQVTLSCSPISGHRSVSWYQQTPGQGLQFLFEYFSETQRNKGNFPGRFSGRQFSNSRSEMNVSTLELGDSALYLCASSLNPQTSGLDEQFFGPGTRLTVL.

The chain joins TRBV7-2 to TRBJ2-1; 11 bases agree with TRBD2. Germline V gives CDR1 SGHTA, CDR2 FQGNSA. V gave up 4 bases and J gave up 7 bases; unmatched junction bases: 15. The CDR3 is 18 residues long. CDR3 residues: CASSSLGLTSGKGNEQFF. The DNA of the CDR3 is TGTGCCAGCAGCTCCCTAGGCCTGACTAGCGGGAAGGGGAATGAGCAGTTCTTC.

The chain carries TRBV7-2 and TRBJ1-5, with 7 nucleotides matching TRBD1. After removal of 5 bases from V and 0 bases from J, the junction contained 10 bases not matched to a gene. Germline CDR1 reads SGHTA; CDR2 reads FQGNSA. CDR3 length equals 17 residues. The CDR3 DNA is TGTGCCAGCAGCCCCCGGGGTACAGGGGCTAGCAATCAGCCCCAGCATTTT. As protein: CASSPRGTGASNQPQHF.

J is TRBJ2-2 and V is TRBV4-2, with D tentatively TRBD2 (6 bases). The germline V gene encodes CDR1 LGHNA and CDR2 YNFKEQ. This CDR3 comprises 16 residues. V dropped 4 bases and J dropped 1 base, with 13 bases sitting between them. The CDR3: CASSLRVGGNTGELFF. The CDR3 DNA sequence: TGTGCCAGCAGCCTGAGGGTGGGAGGGAACACCGGGGAGCTGTTTTTT.

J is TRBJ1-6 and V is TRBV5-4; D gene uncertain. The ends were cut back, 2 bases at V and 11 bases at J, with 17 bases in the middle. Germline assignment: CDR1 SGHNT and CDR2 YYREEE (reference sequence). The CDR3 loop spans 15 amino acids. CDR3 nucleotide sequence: TGTGCCAGCAGCTTCATCGGTGGAGGGTTGGCACCCCTCCACTTT. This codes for CASSFIGGGLAPLHF.